This TCR beta chain was sequenced in a study of blood T cell repertoires in COVID-19. Study as a whole: Cohort 3 recovery required two negative PCRs, clearance, or symptom resolution. PBMCs, B-cell-depleted T cells, or T cells were the source of the cDNA or gDNA that made up the material.

This study enrolled people aged about 18 to 100 from roughly 24 US geographic areas. Participants' reported clinical history set cohort assignment. Per the germline V gene, CDR1 is LGHDT and CDR2 is YNNKEL (reference sequence). The CDR3 has 17 amino acids. V was clipped by 2 bases and J by 0 bases; unmatched bases: 7. Measured with immunoSEQ multiplex PCR; TCRdb has only the in-frame clones, and not every one. The data hold a few hundred thousand clones, with about nine tenths observed a single time. The rearrangement links TRBV3-1 (or the pseudogene TRBV3-2) to TRBJ2-3; TRBD2 agrees at 8 bases. Sequencing was carried out using PBMCs or T cells enriched from blood (not recorded which). This TCR came from a woman aged 45 to 65 in a cohort exposed to, infected with or recovered from COVID-19 (not recorded which). CDR3 DNA: TGTGCCAGCAGCCAATATACGGGGGGGACTAGCACAGATACGCAGTATTTT. The encoded protein is CASSQYTGGTSTDTQYF.